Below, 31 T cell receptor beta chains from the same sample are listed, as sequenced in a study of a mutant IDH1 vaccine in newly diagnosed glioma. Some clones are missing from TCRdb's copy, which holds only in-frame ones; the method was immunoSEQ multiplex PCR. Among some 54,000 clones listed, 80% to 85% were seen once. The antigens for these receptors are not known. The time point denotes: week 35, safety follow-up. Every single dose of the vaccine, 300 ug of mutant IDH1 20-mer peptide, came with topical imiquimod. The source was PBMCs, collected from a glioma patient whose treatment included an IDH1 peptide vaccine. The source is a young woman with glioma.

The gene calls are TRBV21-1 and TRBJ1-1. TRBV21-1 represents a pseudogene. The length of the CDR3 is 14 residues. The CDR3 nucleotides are TGTGCCAGCAGCAACCACGGCCTGAACACTGAAGCTTTCTTT. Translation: CASSNHGLNTEAFF.

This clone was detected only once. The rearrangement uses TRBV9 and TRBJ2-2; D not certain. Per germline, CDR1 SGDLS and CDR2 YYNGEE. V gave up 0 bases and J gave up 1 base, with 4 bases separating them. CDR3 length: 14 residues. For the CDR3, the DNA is TGTGCCAGCAGCGTAGGGGGGAACACCGGGGAGCTGTTTTTT. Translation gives CASSVGGNTGELFF.

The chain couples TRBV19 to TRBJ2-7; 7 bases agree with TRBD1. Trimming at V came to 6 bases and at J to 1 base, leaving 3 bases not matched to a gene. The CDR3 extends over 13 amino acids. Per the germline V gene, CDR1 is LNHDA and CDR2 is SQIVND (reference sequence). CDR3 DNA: TGTGCCAGTAGCATGGGACAGTCCTACGAGCAGTACTTC. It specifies CASSMGQSYEQYF.

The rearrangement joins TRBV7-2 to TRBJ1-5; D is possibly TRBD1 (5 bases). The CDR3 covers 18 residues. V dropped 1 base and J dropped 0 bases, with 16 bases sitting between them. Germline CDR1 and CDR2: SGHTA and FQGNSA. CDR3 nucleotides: TGTGCCAGCAGCTTAGTTCAGGCGGGGCTCTATAGCAATCAGCCCCAGCATTTT. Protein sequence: CASSLVQAGLYSNQPQHF.

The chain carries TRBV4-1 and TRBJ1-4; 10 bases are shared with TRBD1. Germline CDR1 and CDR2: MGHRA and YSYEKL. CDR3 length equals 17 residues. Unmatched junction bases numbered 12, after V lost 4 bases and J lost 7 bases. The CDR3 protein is CASSLGQGVVVGEKLFF. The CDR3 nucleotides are TGCGCCAGCAGCCTTGGACAGGGGGTCGTAGTCGGTGAAAAACTGTTTTTT.

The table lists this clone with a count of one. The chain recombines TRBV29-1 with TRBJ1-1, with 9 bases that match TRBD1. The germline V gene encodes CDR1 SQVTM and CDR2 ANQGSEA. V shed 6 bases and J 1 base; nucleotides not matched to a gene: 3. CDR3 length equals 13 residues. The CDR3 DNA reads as TGCAGCGTGGACAGGGGTGGGAACACTGAAGCTTTCTTT. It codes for CSVDRGGNTEAFF.

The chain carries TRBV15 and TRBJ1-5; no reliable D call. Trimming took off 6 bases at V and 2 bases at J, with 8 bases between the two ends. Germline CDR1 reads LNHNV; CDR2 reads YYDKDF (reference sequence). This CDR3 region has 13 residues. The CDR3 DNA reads TGTGCCACCAGGGCCTTTGGCAATCAGCCCCAGCATTTT. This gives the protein CATRAFGNQPQHF.

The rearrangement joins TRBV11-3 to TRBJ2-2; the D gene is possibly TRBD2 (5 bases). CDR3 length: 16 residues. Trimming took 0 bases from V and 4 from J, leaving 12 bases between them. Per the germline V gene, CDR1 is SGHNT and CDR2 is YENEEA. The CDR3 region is CASSLEVGVTTGELFF. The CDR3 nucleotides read TGTGCCAGCAGCTTAGAAGTGGGAGTTACCACCGGGGAGCTGTTTTTT.

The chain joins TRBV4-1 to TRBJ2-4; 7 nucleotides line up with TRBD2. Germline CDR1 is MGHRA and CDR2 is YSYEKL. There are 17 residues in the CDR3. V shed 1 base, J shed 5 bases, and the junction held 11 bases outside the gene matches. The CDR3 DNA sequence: TGCGCCAGCAGCCAAGTCTTATGGGGGACTATCCAAAACATTCAGTACTTC. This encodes CASSQVLWGTIQNIQYF.

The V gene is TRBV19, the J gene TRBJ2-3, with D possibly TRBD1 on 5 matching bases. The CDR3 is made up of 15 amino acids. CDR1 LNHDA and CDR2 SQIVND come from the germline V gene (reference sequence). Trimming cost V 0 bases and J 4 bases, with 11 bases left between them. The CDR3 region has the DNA TGTGCCAGTAGTATAGATCGGCCAGGGTCAGATACGCAGTATTTT. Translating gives CASSIDRPGSDTQYF.

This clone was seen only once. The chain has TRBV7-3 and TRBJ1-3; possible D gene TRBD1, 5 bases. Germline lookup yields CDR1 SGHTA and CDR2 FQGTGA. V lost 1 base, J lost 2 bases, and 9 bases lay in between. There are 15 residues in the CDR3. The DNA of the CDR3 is TGTGCCAGCAGCTTAAGTCCAGGGCCTGGAAACACCATATATTTT. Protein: CASSLSPGPGNTIYF.

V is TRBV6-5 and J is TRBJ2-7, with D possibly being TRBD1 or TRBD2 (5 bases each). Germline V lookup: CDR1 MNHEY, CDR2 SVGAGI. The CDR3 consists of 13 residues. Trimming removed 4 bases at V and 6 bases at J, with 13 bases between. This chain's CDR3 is CASSFSGLGEQYF. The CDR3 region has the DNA TGTGCCAGCAGTTTCTCGGGGCTCGGCGAGCAGTACTTC.

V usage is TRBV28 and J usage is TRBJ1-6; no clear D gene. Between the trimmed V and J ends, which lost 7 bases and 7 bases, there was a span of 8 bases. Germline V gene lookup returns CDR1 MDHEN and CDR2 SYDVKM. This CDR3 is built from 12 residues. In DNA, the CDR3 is TGTGCCAGCAATCCAATCAATTCACCCCTCCACTTT. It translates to CASNPINSPLHF.

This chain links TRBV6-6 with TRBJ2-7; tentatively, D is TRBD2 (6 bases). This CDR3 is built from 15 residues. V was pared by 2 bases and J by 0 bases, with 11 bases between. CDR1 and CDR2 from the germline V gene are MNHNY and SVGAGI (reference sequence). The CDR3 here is CASSYIGTASYEQYF. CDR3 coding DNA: TGTGCCAGCAGTTACATCGGGACTGCCTCCTACGAGCAGTACTTC.

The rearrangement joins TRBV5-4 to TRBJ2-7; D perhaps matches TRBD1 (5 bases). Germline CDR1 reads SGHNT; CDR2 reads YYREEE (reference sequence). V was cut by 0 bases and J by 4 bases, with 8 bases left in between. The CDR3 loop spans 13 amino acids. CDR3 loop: CASSLESGYEQYF. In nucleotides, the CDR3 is TGTGCCAGCAGCTTGGAGTCAGGGTACGAGCAGTACTTC.

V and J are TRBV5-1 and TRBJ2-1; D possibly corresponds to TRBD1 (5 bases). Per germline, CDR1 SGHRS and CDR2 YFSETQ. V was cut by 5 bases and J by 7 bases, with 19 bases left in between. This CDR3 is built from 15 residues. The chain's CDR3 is CASRPGYETMNEQFF. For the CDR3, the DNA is TGCGCCAGCAGGCCAGGGTATGAGACAATGAATGAGCAGTTCTTC.

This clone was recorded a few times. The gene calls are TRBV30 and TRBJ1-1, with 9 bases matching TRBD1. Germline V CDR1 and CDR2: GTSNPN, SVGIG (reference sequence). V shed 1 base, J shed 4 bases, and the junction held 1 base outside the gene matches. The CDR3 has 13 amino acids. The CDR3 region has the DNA TGTGCCTGGAGTGGGGGACAGGGCACTGAAGCTTTCTTT. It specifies CAWSGGQGTEAFF.

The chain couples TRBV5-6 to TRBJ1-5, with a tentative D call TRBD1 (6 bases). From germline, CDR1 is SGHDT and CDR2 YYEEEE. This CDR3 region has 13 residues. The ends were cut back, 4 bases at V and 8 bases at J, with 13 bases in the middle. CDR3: CASSLQGLEPQHF. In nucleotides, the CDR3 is TGTGCCAGCAGCCTACAGGGTTTGGAGCCCCAGCATTTT.

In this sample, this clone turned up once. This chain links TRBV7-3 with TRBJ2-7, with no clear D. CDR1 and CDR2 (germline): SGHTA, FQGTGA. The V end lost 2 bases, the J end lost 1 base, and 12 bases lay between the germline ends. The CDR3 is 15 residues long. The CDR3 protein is CASSLSPTVSYEQYF. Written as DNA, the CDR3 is TGTGCCAGCAGCTTATCTCCGACTGTATCCTACGAGCAGTACTTC.

The CDR3 DNA reads as TGTGCCTTCTCGGGCCGGGTCGTTAACTATGGCTACACCTTC. Translated: CAFSGRVVNYGYTF. The chain combines TRBV30 with TRBJ1-2, with no clear D. Trimming pared 7 bases from V and 1 base from J, leaving 16 bases between. Per germline, CDR1 GTSNPN and CDR2 SVGIG (reference sequence). The length of the CDR3 is 14 residues. The entire variable domain, with the rest obtained from reference TRBV30 and TRBJ1-2, is as follows: SQTIHQWPATLVQPVGSPLSLECTVEGTSNPNLYWYRQAAGRGLQLLFYSVGIGQISSEVPQNLSASRPQDRQFILSSKKLLLSDSGFYLCAFSGRVVNYGYTFGSGTRLTVV.

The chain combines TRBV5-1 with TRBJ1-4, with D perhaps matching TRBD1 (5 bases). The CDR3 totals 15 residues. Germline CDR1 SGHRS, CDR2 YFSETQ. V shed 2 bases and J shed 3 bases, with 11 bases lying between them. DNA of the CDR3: TGCGCCAGCAGCTTAACAGGTCCGGCTAATGAAAAACTGTTTTTT. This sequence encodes CASSLTGPANEKLFF.

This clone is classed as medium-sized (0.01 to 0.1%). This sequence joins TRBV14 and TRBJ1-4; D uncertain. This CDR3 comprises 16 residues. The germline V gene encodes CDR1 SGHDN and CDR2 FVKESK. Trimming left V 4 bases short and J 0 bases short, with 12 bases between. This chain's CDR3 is CASSLLLDPTNEKLFF. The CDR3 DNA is TGTGCCAGCAGCCTCCTACTTGATCCAACTAATGAAAAACTGTTTTTT. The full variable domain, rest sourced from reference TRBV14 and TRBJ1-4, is EAGVTQFPSHSVIEKGQTVTLRCDPISGHDNLYWYRRVMGKEIKFLLHFVKESKQDESGMPNNRFLAERTGGTYSTLKVQPAELEDSGVYFCASSLLLDPTNEKLFFGSGTQLSVL.

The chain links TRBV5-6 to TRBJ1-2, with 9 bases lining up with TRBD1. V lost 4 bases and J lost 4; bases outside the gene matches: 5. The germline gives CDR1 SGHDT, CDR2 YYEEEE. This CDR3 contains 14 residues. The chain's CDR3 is CASSPGTGTYGYTF. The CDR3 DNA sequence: TGTGCCAGCAGCCCGGGGACAGGGACCTATGGCTACACCTTC. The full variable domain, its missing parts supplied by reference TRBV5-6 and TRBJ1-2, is DAGVTQSPTHLIKTRGQQVTLRCSPKSGHDTVSWYQQALGQGPQFIFQYYEEEERQRGNFPDRFSGHQFPNYSSELNVNALLLGDSALYLCASSPGTGTYGYTFGSGTRLTVV.

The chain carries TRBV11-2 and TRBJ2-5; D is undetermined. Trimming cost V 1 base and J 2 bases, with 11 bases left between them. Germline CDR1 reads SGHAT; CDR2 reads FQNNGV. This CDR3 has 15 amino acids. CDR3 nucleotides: TGTGCCAGCAGCTTAGCGGCTCGAGGTCAAGAGACCCAGTACTTC. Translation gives CASSLAARGQETQYF. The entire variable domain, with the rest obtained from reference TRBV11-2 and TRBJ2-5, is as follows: EAGVAQSPRYKIIEKRQSVAFWCNPISGHATLYWYQQILGQGPKLLIQFQNNGVVDDSQLPKDRFSAERLKGVDSTLKIQPAKLEDSAVYLCASSLAARGQETQYFGPGTRLLVL.

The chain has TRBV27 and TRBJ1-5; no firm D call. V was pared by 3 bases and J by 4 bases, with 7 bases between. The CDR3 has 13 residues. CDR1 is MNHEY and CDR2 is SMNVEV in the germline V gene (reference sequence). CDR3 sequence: CASSFGINQPQHF. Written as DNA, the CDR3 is TGTGCCAGCAGTTTTGGGATAAATCAGCCCCAGCATTTT.

The CDR3 is CASSIAGSYGYTF. CDR3 sequence (DNA): TGTGCCAGTAGTATAGCGGGGTCTTATGGCTACACCTTC. This chain uses TRBV19 with TRBJ1-2, with unresolved D. V lost 1 base to trimming and J lost 5 bases, with 8 bases between them. The CDR3 runs 13 residues. Germline V gives CDR1 LNHDA, CDR2 SQIVND (reference sequence).

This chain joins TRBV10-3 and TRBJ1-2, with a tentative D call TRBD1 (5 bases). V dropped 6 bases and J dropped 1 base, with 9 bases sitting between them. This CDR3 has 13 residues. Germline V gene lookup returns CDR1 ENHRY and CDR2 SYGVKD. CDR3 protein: CAIRLGDNYGYTF. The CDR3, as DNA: TGTGCCATCAGGCTAGGGGATAACTATGGCTACACCTTC.

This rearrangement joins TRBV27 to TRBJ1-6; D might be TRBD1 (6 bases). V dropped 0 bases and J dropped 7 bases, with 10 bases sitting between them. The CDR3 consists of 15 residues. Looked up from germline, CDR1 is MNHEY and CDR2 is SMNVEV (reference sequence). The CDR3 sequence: CASSLSGGGNSPLHF. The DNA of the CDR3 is TGTGCCAGCAGTTTATCGGGGGGCGGGAATTCACCCCTCCACTTT.

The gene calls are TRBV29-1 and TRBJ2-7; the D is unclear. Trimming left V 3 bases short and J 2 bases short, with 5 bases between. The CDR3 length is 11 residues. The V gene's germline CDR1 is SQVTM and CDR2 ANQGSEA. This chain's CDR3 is CSVDAAYEQYF. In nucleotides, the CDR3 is TGCAGCGTTGACGCCGCCTACGAGCAGTACTTC.

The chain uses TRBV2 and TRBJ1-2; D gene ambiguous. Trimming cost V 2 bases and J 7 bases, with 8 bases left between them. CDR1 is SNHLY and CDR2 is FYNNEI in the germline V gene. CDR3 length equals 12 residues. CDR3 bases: TGTGCCAGCAGTGAACGCCATGGTGGCTACACCTTC. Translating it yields CASSERHGGYTF.

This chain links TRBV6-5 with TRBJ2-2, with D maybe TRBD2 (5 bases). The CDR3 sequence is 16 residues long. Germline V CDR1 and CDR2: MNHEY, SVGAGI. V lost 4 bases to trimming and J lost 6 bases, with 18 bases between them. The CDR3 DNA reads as TGTGCCAGCAGTTCATCCGGGATTAGAAGCTCCGGGGAGCTGTTTTTT. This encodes CASSSSGIRSSGELFF.